This T cell receptor beta chain was recovered during a study of OX40 agonist ivuxolimab in advanced cancers. Across the whole study: Three partial responders included one hepatocellular carcinoma patient and two cutaneous melanoma patients.

Patients were ruled out by autoimmune disease history or systemic immunosuppression. Clones were sequenced by immunoSEQ multiplex PCR, and TCRdb holds only the in-frame ones, with some missing. The sample includes nearly 60,000 clones, approximately 80% of them seen just once. V was cut by 1 base and J by 2 bases, with 8 bases left in between. There are 13 residues in the CDR3. CDR1 and CDR2 from the germline V gene are SQVTM and ANQGSEA. The sequencing here drew on CD4+ or CD8+ T cells sorted from blood, taken in a trial of the OX40 agonist ivuxolimab. The rearrangement uses TRBV29-1 and TRBJ2-5; no reliable D call. This receptor was taken from an adult with an advanced solid tumor such as melanoma, head and neck, liver or kidney cancer. CDR3 loop: CSVEVGRQETQYF. The CDR3 bases are TGCAGCGTTGAAGTTGGTCGGCAAGAGACCCAGTACTTC.